This TCR beta chain was sequenced for a study of blood T cell repertoires in COVID-19. About the research overall: Samples taken during acute and convalescent COVID-19 were collected in the United States, Italy and Spain. Sources were T cells, B-cell-depleted T cells, or PBMCs; the material itself was cDNA or gDNA.

Generated by immunoSEQ multiplex PCR, the TCRdb table keeps only in-frame clones and is missing some. The sample has approximately 270,000 clones; about nine tenths are singletons. V shed 8 bases and J shed 8 bases, with 16 bases lying between them. The CDR3 length is 13 residues. CDR1 is MNHEY and CDR2 is SVGAGI in the germline V gene. The study assigned cohorts using participant-reported clinical history. Two consecutive negative NP/OP PCR tests, clearance, or resolved symptoms defined Cohort 3 recovery. The sample taken for sequencing was PBMCs or T cells enriched from blood (not recorded which). The TCR comes from a man aged 35-49 years who had recovered from COVID-19. The chain recombines TRBV6-5 with TRBJ2-1; maybe TRBD2 (6 bases). The CDR3 coding sequence is TGTGCCAGCGGGCGGGACTTTCAATATGAGCAGTTCTTC. This translates into CASGRDFQYEQFF.